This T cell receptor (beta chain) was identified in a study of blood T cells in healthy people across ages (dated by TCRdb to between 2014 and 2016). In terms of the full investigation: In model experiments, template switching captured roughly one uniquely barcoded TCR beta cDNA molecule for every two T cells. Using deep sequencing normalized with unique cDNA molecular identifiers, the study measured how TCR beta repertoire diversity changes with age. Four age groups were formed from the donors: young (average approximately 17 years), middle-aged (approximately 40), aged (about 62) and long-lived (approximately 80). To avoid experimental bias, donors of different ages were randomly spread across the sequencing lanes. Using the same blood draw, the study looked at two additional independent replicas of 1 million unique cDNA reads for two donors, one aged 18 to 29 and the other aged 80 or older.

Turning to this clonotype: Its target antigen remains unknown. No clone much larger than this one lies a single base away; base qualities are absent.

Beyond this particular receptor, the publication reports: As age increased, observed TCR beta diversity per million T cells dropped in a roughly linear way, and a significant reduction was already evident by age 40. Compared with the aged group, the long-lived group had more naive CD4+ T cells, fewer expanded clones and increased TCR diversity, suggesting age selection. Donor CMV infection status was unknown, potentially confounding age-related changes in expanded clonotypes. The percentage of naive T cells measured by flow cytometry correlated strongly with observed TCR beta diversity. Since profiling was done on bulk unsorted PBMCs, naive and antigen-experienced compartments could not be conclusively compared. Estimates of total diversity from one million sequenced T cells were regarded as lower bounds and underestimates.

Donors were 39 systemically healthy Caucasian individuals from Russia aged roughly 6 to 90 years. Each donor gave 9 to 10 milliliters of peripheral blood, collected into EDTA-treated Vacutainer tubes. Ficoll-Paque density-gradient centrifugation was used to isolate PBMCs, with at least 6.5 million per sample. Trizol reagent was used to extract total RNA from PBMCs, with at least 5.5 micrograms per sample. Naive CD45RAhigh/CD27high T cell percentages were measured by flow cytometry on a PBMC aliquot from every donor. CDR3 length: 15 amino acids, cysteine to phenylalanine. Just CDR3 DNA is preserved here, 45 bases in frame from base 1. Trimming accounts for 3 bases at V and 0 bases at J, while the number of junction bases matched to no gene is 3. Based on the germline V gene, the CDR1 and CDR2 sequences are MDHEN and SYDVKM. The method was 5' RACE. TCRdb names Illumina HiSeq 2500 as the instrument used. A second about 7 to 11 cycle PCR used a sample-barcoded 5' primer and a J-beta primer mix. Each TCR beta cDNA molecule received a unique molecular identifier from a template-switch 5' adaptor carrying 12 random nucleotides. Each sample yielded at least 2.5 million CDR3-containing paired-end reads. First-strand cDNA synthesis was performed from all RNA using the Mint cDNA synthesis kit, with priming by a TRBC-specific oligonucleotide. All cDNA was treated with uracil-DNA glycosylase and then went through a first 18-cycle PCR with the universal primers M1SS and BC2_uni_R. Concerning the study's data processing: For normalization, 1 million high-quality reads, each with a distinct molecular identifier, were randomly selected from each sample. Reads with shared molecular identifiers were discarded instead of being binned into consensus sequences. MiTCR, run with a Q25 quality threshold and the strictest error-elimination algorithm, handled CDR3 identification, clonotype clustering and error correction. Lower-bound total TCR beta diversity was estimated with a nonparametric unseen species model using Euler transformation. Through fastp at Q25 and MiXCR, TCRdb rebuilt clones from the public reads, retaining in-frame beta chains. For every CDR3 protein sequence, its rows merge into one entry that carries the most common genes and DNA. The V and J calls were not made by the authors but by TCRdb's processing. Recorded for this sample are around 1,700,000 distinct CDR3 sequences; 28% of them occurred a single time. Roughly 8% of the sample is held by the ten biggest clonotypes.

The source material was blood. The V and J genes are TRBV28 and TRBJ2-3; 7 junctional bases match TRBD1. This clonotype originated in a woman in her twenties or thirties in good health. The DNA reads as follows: TGTGCCAGCAGTTTGGACAGGATTAGCACAGATACGCAGTATTTT. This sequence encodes CASSLDRISTDTQYF.